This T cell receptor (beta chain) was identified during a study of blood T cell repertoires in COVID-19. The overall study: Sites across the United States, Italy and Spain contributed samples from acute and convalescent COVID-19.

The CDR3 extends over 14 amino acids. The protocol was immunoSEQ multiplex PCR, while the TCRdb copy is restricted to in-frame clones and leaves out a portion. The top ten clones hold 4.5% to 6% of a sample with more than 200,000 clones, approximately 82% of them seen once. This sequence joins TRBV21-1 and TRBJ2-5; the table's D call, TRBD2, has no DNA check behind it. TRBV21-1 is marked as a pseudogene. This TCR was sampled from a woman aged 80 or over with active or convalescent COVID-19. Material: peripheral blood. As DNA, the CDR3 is TGTGCCAGCAGCAAAGGGGGGCGGGAGGAGACCCAGTACTTC. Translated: CASSKGGREETQYF.